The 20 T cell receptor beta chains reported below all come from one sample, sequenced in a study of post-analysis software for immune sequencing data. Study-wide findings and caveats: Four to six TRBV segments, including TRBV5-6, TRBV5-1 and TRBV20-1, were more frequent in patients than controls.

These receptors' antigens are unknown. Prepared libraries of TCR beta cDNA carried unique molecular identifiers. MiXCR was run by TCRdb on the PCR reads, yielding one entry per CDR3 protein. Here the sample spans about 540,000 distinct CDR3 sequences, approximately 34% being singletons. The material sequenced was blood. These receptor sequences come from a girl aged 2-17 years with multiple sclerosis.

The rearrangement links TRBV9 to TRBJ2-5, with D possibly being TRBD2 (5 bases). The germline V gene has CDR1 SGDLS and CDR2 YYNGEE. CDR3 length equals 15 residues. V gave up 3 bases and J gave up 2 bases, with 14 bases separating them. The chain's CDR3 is CASSAGVVGQETQYF. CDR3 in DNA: TGTGCCAGCAGCGCCGGGGTGGTTGGGCAAGAGACCCAGTACTTC. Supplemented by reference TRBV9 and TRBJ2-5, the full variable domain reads DSGVTQTPKHLITATGQRVTLRCSPRSGDLSVYWYQQSLDQGLQFLIQYYNGEERAKGNILERFSAQQFPDLHSELNLSSLELGDSALYFCASSAGVVGQETQYFGPGTRLLVL.

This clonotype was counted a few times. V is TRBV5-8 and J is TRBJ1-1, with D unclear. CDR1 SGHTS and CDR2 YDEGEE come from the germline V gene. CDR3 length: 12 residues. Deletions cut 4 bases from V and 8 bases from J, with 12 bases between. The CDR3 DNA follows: TGTGCCAGCAGCCCCGGAACAGCAGAAGCTTTCTTT. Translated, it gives CASSPGTAEAFF.

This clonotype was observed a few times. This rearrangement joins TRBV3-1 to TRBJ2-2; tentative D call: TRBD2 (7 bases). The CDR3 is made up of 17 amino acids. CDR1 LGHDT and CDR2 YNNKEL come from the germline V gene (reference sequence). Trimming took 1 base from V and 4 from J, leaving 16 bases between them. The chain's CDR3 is CASSQGEGGRVTGELFF. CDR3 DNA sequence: TGTGCCAGCAGCCAAGGAGAGGGGGGGCGTGTCACCGGGGAGCTGTTTTTT.

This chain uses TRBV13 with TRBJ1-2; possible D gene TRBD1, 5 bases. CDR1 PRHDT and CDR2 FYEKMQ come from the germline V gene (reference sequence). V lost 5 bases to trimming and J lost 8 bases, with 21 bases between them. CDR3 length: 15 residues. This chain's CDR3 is CASSNRGPGMEGYTF. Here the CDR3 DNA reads TGTGCCAGCAGCAATAGAGGGCCAGGGATGGAGGGCTACACCTTC.

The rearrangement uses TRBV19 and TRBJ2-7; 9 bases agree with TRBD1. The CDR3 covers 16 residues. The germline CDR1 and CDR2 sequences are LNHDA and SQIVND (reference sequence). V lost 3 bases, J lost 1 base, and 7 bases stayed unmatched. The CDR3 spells CASSMGKDRGSYEQYF. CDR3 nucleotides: TGTGCCAGTAGTATGGGCAAGGACAGGGGATCCTACGAGCAGTACTTC.

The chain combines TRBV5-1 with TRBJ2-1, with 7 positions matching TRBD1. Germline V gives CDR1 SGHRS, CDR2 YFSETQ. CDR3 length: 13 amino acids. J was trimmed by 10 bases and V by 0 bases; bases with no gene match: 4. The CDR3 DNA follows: TGCGCCAGCAGCTTGGAAGGGGGCCGCGAGCAGTTCTTC. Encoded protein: CASSLEGGREQFF.

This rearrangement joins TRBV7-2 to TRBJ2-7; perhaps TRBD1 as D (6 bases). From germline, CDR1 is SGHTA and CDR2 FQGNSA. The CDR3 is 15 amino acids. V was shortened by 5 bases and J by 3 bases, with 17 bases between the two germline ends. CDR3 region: CASSLQGSQYYEQYF. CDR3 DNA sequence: TGTGCCAGCAGCCTACAGGGCTCGCAGTACTACGAGCAGTACTTC.

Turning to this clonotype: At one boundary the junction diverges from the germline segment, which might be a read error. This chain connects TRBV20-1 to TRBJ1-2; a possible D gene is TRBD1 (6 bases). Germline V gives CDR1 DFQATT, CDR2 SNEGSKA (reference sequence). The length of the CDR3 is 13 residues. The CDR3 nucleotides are TGCAGTGCTCAATACGGACAGAACTATGGCTGCACCTTC. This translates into CSAQYGQNYGCTF.

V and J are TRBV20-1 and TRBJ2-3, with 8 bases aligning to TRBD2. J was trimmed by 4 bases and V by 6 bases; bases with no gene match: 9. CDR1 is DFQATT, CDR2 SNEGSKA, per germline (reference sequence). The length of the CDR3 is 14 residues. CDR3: CSARLARLADTQYF. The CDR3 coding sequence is TGCAGTGCCCGACTAGCGAGGTTGGCAGATACGCAGTATTTT.

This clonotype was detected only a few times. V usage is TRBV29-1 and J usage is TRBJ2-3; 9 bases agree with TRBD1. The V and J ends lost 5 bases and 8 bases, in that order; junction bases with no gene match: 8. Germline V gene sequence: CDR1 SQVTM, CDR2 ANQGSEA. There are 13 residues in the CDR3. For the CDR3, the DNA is TGCAGCGTTCAAACAGGGGGCTCAGTTACGCAGTATTTT. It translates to CSVQTGGSVTQYF.

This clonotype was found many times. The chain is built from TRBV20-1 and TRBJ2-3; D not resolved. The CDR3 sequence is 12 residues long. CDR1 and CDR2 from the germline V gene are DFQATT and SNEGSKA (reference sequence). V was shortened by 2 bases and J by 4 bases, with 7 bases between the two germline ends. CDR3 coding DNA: TGCAGTGCTAGAACCAGCGCAGATACGCAGTATTTT. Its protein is CSARTSADTQYF.

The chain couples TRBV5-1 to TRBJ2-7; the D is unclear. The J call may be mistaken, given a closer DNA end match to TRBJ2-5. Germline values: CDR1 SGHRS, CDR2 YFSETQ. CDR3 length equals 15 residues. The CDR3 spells CASSLVASKGKTQYF. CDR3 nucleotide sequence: TGCGCCAGCAGCTTGGTTGCCTCCAAAGGAAAGACCCAGTACTTC.

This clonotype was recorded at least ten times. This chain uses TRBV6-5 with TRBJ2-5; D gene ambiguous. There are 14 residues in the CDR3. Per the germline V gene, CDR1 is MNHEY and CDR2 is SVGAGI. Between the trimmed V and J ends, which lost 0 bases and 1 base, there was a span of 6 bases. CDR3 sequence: CASSYSRSQETQYF. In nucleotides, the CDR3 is TGTGCCAGCAGTTACTCGAGGTCCCAAGAGACCCAGTACTTC.

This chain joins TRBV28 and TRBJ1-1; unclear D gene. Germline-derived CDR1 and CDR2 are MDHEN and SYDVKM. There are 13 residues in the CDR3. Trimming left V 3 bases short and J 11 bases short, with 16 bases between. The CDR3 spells CASSLNGRRQAFF. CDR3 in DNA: TGTGCCAGCAGTTTGAACGGCCGAAGGCAGGCTTTCTTT.

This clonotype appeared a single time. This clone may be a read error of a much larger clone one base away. CDR3 coding DNA: TGTGCCAGCAGTTTTGGTGAAGGGAATGAGCAGTTCTTC. Amino acid sequence: CASSFGEGNEQFF. The genes are TRBV27 and TRBJ2-1; D unclear. The V and J ends lost 3 bases and 7 bases respectively, with 10 bases between them. The CDR3 sequence is 13 residues long. Germline CDR1 and CDR2: MNHEY and SMNVEV (reference sequence).

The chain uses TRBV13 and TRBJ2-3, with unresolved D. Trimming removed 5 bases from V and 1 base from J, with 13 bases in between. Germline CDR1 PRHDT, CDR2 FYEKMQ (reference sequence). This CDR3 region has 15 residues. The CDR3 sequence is CASSPRIRRTDTQYF. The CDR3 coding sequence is TGTGCCAGCAGCCCCCGGATACGCCGCACAGATACGCAGTATTTT.

The CDR3 protein is CASSFGLVSGANVLTF. CDR3 DNA sequence: TGTGCCAGCAGTTTCGGACTCGTCTCTGGGGCCAACGTCCTGACTTTC. The chain recombines TRBV27 with TRBJ2-6, with a weak D call TRBD2 (5 bases). The CDR3 is 16 residues long. V lost 3 bases, J lost 0 bases, and 9 bases lay in between. CDR1 is MNHEY, CDR2 SMNVEV, per germline (reference sequence).

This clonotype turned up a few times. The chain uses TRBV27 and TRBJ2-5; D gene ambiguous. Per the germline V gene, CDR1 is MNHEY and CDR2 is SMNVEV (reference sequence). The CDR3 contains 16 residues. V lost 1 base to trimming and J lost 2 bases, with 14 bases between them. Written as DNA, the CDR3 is TGTGCCAGCAGTTTATTCACTGGGCAGTTACAAGAGACCCAGTACTTC. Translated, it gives CASSLFTGQLQETQYF.

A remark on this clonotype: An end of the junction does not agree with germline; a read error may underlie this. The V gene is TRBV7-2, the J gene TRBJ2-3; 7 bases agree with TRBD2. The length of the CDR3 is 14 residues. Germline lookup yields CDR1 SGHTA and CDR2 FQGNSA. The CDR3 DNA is TGTGCCGGCAGCTTAAGGGGCGGGGGAGATACGCAGTATTTT. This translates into CAGSLRGGGDTQYF.

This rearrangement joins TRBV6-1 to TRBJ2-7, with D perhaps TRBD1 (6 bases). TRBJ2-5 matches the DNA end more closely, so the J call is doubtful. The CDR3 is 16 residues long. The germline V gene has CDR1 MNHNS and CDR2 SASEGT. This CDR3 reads CASSGRGTGLSETQYF. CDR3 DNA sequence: TGTGCCAGCAGTGGACGGGGAACAGGGTTAAGTGAGACCCAGTACTTC.